The clone carrying this TCR beta chain was detected only a few times. The antigen remains undetermined. These data belong to a study of beta chain features in type 1 diabetes. The study's findings and limits: People with Type 1 diabetes carried modestly yet significantly shorter TCRB CDR3s in all four CD4+ subsets.

The CDR3 is 14 amino acids. The V gene's germline CDR1 is SGHTA and CDR2 FQGTGA. Trimming left V 8 bases short and J 12 bases short, with 23 bases between. Every isolated RNA sample was fully reverse transcribed, so sequencing captured expressed TCRB transcripts. Profiling relied on immunoSEQ multiplex PCR, and the TCRdb table lists in-frame clones only, not all of them. The repertoire holds more than 550,000 clones, with around an eighth as singletons. The sequenced material came from naive CD4+ T cells from blood. The rearrangement uses TRBV7-3 and TRBJ2-1, with D possibly being TRBD2 (5 bases). The TCR was taken from a man aged 18-30 years with type 1 diabetes. The CDR3 region has the DNA TGTGCCAGCTCCCCGGAGGCACGCAGTCGGGCGCAGTTCTTC. The encoded protein is CASSPEARSRAQFF.